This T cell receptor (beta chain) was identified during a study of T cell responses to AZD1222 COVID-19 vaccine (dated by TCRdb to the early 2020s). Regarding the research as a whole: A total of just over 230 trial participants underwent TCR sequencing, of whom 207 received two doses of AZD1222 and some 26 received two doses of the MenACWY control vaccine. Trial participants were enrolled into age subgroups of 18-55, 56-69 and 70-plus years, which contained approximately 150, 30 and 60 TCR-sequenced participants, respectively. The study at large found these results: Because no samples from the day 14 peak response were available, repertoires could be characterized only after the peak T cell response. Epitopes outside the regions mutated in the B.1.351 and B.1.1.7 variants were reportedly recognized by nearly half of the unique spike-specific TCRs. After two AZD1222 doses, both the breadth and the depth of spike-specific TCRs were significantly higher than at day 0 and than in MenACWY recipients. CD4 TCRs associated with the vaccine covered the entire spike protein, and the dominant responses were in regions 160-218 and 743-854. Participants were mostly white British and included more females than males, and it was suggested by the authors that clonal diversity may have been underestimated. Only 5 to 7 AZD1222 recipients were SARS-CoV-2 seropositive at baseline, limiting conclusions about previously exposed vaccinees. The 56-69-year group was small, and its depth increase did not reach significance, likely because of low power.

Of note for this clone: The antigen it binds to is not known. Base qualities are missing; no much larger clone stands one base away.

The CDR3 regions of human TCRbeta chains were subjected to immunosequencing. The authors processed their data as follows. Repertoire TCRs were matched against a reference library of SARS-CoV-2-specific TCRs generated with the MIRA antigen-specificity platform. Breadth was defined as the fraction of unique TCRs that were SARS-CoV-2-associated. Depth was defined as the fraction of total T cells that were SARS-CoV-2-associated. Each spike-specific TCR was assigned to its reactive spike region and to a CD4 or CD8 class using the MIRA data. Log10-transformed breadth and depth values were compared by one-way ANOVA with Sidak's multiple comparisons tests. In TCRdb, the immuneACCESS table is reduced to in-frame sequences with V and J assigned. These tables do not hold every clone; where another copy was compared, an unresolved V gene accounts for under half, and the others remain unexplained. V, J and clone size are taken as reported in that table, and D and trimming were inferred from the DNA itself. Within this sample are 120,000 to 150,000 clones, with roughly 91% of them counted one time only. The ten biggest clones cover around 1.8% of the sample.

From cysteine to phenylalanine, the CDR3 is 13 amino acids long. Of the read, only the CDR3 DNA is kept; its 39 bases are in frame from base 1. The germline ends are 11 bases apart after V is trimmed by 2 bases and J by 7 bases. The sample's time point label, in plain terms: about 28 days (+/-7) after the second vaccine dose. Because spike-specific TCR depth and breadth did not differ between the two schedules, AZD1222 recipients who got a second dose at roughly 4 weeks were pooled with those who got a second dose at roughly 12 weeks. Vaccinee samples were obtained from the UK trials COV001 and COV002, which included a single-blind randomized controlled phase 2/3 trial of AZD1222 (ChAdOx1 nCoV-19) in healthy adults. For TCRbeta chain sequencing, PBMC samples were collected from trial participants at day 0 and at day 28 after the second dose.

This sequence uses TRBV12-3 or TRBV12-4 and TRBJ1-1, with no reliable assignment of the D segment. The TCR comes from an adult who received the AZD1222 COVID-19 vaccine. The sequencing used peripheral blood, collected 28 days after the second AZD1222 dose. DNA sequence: TGTGCCAGCAGTTTACTGTCTCGGGGTGAAGCTTTCTTT. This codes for CASSLLSRGEAFF.